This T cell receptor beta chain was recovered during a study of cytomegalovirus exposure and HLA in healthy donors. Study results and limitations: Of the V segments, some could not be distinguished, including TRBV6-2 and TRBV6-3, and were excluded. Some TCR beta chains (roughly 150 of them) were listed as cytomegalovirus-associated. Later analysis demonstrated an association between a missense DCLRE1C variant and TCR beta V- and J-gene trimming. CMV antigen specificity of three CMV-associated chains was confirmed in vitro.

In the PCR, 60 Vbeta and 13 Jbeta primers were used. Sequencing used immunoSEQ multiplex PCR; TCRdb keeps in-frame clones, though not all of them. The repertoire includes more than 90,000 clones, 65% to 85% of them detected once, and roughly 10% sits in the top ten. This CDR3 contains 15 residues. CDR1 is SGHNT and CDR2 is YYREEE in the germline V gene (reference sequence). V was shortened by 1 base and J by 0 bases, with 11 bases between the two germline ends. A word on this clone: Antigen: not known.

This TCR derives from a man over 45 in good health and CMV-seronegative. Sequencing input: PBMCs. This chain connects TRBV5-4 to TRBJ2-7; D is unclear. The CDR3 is CASSLNPQSSYEQYF. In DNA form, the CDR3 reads TGTGCCAGCAGCTTGAACCCTCAGTCCTCCTACGAGCAGTACTTC.